Following are 9 T cell receptor beta chains from one sample sequenced in a study of blood T cell repertoires in COVID-19. TCRdb keeps only in-frame clones here, not all; method: immunoSEQ multiplex PCR. The table shows over 200,000 clones, with 75% to 90% occurring only once. The material sequenced was PBMCs or T cells enriched from blood (not recorded which). The source is a middle-aged man who had recovered from COVID-19.

This chain links TRBV9 with TRBJ1-2; 7 bases are shared with TRBD1. The length of the CDR3 is 15 residues. V lost 3 bases and J lost 8; bases outside the gene matches: 13. The germline V gene has CDR1 SGDLS and CDR2 YYNGEE. As DNA, the CDR3 is TGTGCCAGCAGCGCCAGCTCGACAGGGCCCCTCGGCTACACCTTC. It translates to CASSASSTGPLGYTF.

CDR3: CASSYSTGIWDVFYNEQFF. CDR3 nucleotide sequence: TGTGCCAGCAGTTACTCGACAGGGATTTGGGACGTATTTTACAATGAGCAGTTCTTC. The rearrangement joins TRBV6-2 or TRBV6-3 to TRBJ2-1, with 7 bases aligning to TRBD1. This CDR3 is 19 amino acids long. Germline values: CDR1 MNHEY, CDR2 SVGEGT. Trimming cost V 0 bases and J 4 bases; bases outside gene matches: 15.

This clone was seen only once. CDR3 DNA sequence: TGTGCCAGCAGTGAGGAGGGGGGGAGCTATGGCTACACCTTC. This sequence encodes CASSEEGGSYGYTF. The chain uses TRBV6-4 and TRBJ1-2; TRBD1 might be the D (6 bases). Germline assignment: CDR1 MRHNA and CDR2 SNTAGT. Trimming left V 3 bases short and J 4 bases short, with 12 bases between. The CDR3 runs to 14 residues.

The rearrangement joins TRBV13 to TRBJ2-2, with D possibly being TRBD2 (5 bases). From germline, CDR1 is PRHDT and CDR2 FYEKMQ (reference sequence). The V end was cut by 2 bases, the J end by 7 bases, with 14 bases between. The CDR3 totals 15 residues. In nucleotides, the CDR3 is TGTGCCAGCAGCTTATCCAGCTCGGGGAGCGGGGAGCTGTTTTTT. Amino acids: CASSLSSSGSGELFF.

The chain joins TRBV7-2 to TRBJ2-7; TRBD2 aligns across 9 bases. Germline V gives CDR1 SGHTA, CDR2 FQGNSA. With V trimmed by 5 bases and J by 2 bases, 4 bases remained unmatched. This CDR3 contains 14 residues. CDR3 sequence (DNA): TGTGCCAGCAGCCCCCAGCGGGAGGCCTACGAGCAGTACTTC. Its protein is CASSPQREAYEQYF.

The genes are TRBV25-1 and TRBJ1-6, with a tentative D call TRBD1 (6 bases). Deletions cut 7 bases from V and 2 bases from J, with 6 bases between. The CDR3 covers 13 residues. Germline loops: CDR1 MGHDK, CDR2 SYGVNS. CDR3 in DNA: TGTGCCAGCAACAGGGCCTATAATTCACCCCTCCACTTT. Protein: CASNRAYNSPLHF. The full variable domain, rest sourced from reference TRBV25-1 and TRBJ1-6, is EADIYQTPRYLVIGTGKKITLECSQTMGHDKMYWYQQDPGMELHLIHYSYGVNSTEKGDLSSESTVSRIRTEHFPLTLESARPSHTSQYLCASNRAYNSPLHFGNGTRLTVT.

The rearrangement joins TRBV5-1 to TRBJ2-7; 12 nucleotides line up with TRBD2. The V gene end was trimmed by 0 bases and the J gene end by 9 bases; junction bases not matched to a gene: 7. This CDR3 comprises 15 residues. Per germline, CDR1 SGHRS and CDR2 YFSETQ. The CDR3 protein is CASSLGLAGARGQYF. In DNA, the CDR3 is TGCGCCAGCAGCTTGGGACTAGCGGGAGCCCGGGGGCAGTACTTC.

The chain recombines TRBV30 with TRBJ2-7, with 11 bases identical to TRBD1. This CDR3 contains 14 residues. Germline CDR1 is GTSNPN and CDR2 is SVGIG (reference sequence). The V segment lost 5 bases and the J segment 2 bases; nucleotides outside the gene matches: 5. CDR3 DNA: TGTGCCTGGGGGACAGGGGGTAAAGCCTACGAGCAGTACTTC. Its translation is CAWGTGGKAYEQYF.

V usage is TRBV6-5 and J usage is TRBJ2-2; the D is unclear. V lost 2 bases and J 3 bases, leaving 10 bases between the germline ends. The CDR3 loop spans 15 amino acids. Germline loops: CDR1 MNHEY, CDR2 SVGAGI. The CDR3 DNA is TGTGCCAGCAGTTACGCGCGGAGAGACACCGGGGAGCTGTTTTTT. Protein: CASSYARRDTGELFF.